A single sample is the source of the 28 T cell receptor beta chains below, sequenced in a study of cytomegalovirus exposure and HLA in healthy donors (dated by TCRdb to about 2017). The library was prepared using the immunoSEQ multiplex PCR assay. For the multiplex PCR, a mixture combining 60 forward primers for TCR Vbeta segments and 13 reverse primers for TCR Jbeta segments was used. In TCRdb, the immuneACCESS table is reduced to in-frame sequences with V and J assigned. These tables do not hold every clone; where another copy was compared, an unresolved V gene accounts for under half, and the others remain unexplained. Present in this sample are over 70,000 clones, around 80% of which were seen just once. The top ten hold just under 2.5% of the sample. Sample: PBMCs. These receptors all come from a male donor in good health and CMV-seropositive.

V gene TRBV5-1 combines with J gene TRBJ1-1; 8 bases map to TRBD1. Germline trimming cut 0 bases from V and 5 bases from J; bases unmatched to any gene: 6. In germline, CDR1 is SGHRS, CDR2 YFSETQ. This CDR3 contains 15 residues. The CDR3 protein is CASSLAQGARTEAFF. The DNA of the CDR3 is TGCGCCAGCAGCTTGGCCCAGGGGGCGCGGACTGAAGCTTTCTTT.

Here the CDR3 reads CASSVGNFGTYEQYF. CDR3 sequence (DNA): TGTGCCAGTAGTGTCGGAAATTTCGGGACCTACGAGCAGTACTTC. This chain joins TRBV19 and TRBJ2-7, with a tentative D call TRBD2 (5 bases). The germline V gene has CDR1 LNHDA and CDR2 SQIVND (reference sequence). The CDR3 loop spans 15 amino acids. The V and J ends lost 5 bases and 2 bases respectively, with 16 bases between them.

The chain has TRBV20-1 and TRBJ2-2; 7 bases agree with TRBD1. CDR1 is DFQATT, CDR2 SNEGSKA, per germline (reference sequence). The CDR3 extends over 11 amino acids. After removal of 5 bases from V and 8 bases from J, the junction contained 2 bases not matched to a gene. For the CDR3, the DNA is TGCAGTGCTGAGACAGGGGGGGAGCTGTTTTTT. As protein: CSAETGGELFF.

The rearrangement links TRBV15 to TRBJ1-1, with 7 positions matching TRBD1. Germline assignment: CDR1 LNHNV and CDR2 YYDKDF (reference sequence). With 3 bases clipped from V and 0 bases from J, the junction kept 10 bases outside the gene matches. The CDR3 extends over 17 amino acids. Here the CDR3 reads CATSSNSGGPVNTEAFF. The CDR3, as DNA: TGTGCCACCAGCAGTAACTCAGGGGGGCCTGTGAACACTGAAGCTTTCTTT.

As DNA, the CDR3 is TGTGCCAGCAGTTTATCCCCCGGTCAGCCCCAGCATTTT. Its translation: CASSLSPGQPQHF. The V call is TRBV27, the J call TRBJ1-5; D gene uncertain. Germline V CDR1 and CDR2: MNHEY, SMNVEV (reference sequence). The CDR3 loop spans 13 amino acids. The V end was cut by 0 bases, the J end by 6 bases, with 6 bases between.

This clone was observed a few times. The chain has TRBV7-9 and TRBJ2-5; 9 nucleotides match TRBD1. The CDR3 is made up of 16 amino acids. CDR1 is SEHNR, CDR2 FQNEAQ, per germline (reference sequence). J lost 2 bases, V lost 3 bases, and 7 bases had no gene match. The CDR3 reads CASSFLGQGEQETQYF. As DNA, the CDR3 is TGTGCCAGCAGCTTCCTGGGACAGGGAGAGCAAGAGACCCAGTACTTC. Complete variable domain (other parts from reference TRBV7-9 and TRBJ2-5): DTGVSQNPRHKITKRGQNVTFRCDPISEHNRLYWYRQTLGQGPEFLTYFQNEAQLEKSRLLSDRFSAERPKGSFSTLEIQRTEQGDSAMYLCASSFLGQGEQETQYFGPGTRLLVL.

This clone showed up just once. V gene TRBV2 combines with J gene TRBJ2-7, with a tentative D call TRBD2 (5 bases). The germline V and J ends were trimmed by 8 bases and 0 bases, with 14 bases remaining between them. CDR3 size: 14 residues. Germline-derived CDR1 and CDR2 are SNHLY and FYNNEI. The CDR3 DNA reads TGTGCCAGCCGTACGGACTTGAGCTCCTACGAGCAGTACTTC. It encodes CASRTDLSSYEQYF.

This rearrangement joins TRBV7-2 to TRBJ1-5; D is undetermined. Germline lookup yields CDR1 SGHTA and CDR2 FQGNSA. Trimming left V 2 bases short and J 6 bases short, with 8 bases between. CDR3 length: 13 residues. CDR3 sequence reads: CASSLTLTQPQHF. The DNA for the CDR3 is TGTGCCAGCAGCTTAACCCTAACTCAGCCCCAGCATTTT.

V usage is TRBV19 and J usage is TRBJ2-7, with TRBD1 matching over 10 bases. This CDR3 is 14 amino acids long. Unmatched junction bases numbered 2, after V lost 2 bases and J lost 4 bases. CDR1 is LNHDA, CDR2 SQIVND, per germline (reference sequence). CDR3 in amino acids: CASSIPGQGYEQYF. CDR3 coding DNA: TGTGCCAGTAGTATACCGGGACAGGGGTACGAGCAGTACTTC.

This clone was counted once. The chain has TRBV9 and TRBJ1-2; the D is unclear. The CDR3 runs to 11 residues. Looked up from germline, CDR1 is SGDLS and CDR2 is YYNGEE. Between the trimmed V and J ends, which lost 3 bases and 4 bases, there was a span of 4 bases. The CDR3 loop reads CASSDSYGYTF. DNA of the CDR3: TGTGCCAGCAGCGACAGCTATGGCTACACCTTC.

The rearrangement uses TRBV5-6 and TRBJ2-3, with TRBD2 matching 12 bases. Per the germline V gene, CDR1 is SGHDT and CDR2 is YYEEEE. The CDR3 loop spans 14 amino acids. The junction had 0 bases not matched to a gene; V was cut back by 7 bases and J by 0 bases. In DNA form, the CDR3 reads TGTGCCAGCGGGACTAGCGGGAGCACAGATACGCAGTATTTT. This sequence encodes CASGTSGSTDTQYF.

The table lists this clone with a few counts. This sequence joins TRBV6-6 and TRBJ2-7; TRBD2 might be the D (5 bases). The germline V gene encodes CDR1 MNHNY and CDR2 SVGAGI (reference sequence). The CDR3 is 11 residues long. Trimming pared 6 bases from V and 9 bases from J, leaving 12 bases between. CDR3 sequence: CASSPEGRQYF. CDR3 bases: TGTGCCAGCAGCCCCGAGGGTCGGCAGTACTTC.

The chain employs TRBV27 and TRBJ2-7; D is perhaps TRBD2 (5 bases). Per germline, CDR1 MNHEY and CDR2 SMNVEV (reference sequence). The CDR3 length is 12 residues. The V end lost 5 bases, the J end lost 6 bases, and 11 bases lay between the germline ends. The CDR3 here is CASSPSRGEQYF. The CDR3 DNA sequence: TGTGCCAGCAGTCCCTCCCGGGGCGAGCAGTACTTC.

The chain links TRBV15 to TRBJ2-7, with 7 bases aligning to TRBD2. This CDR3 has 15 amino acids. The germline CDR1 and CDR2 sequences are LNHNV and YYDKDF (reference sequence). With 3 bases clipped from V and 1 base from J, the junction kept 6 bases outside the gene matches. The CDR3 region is CATSRWGGSSYEQYF. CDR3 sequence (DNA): TGTGCCACCAGCAGGTGGGGGGGGTCGTCCTACGAGCAGTACTTC.

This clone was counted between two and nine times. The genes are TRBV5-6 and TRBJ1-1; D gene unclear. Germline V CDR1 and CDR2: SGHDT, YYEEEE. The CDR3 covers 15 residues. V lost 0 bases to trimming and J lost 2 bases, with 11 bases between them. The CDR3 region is CASSLATGTNTEAFF. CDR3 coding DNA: TGTGCCAGCAGCTTGGCGACGGGTACTAACACTGAAGCTTTCTTT.

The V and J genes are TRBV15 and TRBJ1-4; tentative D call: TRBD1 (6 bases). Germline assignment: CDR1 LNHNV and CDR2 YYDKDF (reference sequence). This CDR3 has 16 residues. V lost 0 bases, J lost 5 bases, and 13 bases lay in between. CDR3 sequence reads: CATSRDSTGKNEKLFF. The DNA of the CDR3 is TGTGCCACCAGCAGAGATTCCACAGGGAAGAATGAAAAACTGTTTTTT.

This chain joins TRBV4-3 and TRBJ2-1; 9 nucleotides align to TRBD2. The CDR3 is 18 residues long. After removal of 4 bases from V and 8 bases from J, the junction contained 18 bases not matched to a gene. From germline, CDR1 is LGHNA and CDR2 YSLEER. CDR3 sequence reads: CASSPGLGRSGGPDEQFF. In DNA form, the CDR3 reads TGCGCCAGCAGCCCGGGACTGGGGAGGAGCGGGGGGCCCGATGAGCAGTTCTTC.

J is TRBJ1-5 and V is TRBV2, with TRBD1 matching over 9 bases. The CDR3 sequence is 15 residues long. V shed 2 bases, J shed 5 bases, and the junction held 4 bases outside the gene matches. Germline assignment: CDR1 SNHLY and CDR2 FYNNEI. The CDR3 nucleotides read TGTGCCAGCAGTGAATATGGGACAGGGCATCAGCCCCAGCATTTT. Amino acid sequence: CASSEYGTGHQPQHF. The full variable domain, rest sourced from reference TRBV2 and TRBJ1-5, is EPEVTQTPSHQVTQMGQEVILRCVPISNHLYFYWYRQILGQKVEFLVSFYNNEISEKSEIFDDQFSVERPDGSNFTLKIRSTKLEDSAMYFCASSEYGTGHQPQHFGDGTRLSIL.

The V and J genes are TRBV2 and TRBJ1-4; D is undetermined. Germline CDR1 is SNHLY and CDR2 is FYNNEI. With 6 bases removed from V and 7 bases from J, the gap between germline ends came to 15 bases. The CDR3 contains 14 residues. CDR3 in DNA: TGTGCCAGCAGCAGGCTTGGAAGACGTGAAAAACTGTTTTTT. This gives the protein CASSRLGRREKLFF.

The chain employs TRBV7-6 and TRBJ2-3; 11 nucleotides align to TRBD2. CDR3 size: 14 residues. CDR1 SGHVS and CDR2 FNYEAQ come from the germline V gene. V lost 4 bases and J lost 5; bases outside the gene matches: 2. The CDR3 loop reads CASSSTSGGDTQYF. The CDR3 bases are TGTGCCAGCAGCTCTACTAGCGGGGGAGATACGCAGTATTTT.

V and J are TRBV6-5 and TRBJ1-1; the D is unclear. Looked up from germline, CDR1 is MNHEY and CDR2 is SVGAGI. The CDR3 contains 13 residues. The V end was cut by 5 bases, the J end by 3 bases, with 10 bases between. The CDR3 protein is CASSQQAYTEAFF. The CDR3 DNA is TGTGCCAGCAGTCAACAAGCGTACACTGAAGCTTTCTTT.

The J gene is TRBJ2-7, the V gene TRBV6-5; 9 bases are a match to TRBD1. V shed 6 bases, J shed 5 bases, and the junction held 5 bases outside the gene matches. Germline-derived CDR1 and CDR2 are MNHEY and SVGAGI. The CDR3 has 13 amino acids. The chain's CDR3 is CASRGQGTHEQYF. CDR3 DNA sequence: TGTGCCAGCAGAGGACAGGGGACCCACGAGCAGTACTTC.

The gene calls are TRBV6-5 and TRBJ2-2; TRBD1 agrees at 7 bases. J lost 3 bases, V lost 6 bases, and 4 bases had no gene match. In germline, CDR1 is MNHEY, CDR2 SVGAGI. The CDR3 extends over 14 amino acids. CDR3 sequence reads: CASRRDRDTGELFF. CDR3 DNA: TGTGCCAGCAGGAGGGACAGAGACACCGGGGAGCTGTTTTTT.

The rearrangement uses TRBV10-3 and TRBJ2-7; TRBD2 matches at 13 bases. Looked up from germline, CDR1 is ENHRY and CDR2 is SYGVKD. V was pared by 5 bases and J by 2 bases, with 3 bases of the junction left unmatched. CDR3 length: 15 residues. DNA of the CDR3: TGTGCCATCAGTTTGACTAGCGGGGGGACCTACGAGCAGTACTTC. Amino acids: CAISLTSGGTYEQYF.

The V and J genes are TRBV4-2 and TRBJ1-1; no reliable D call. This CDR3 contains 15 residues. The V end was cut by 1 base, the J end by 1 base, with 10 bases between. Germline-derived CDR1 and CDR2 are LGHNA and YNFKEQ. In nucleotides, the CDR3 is TGTGCCAGCAGCCAAGGCGGAGGCAGGAACACTGAAGCTTTCTTT. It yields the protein CASSQGGGRNTEAFF.

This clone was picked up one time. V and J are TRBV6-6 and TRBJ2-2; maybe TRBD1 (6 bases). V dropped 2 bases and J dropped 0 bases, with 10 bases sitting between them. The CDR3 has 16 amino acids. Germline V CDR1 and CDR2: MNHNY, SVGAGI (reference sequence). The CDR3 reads CASSYRRTANTGELFF. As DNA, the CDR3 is TGTGCCAGCAGTTACCGCCGGACAGCGAACACCGGGGAGCTGTTTTTT.

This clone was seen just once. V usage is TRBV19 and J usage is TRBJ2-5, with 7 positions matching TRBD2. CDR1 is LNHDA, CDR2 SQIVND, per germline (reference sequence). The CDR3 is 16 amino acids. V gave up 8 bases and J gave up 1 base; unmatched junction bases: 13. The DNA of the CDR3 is TGTGCCAGTGCCCTTTCTGCGGGAGATTTCCAAGAGACCCAGTACTTC. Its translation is CASALSAGDFQETQYF.

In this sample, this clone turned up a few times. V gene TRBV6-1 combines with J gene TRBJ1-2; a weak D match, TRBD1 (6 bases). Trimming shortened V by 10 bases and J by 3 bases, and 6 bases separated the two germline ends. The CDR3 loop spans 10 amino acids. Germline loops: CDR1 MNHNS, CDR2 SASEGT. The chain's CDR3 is CATGDYGYTF. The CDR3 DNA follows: TGTGCCACAGGGGACTATGGCTACACCTTC.